This T cell receptor beta chain was recovered during a study of cytomegalovirus exposure and HLA in healthy donors. At the level of the study: Genetic ancestry analysis placed over 65% of the 300 to 400 donors that were genotyped in the Caucasian-associated cluster.

Primers for the PCR totalled 60 Vbeta and 13 Jbeta. Sequencing was performed with immunoSEQ multiplex PCR; in TCRdb, only in-frame clones are kept and a portion is missing. Here the sample spans a few hundred thousand clones, about 80% being singletons. Of note for this clone: What it recognizes is unknown.

Study conclusions and caveats: HLA allele associations emerged for 16,951 TCR beta sequences in a later analysis, at 0.05 false discovery rate.

The germline gives CDR1 MNHEY, CDR2 SMNVEV (reference sequence). This CDR3 comprises 14 residues. The V end was cut by 1 base, the J end by 5 bases, with 11 bases between. J is TRBJ1-1 and V is TRBV27, with D possibly TRBD1 on 5 matching bases. The sequence came from a girl aged 2-9 years in good health and CMV-seronegative. The sequenced material came from PBMCs. CDR3 region: CASSLYDGQTEAFF. In DNA, the CDR3 is TGTGCCAGCAGTTTATACGACGGACAAACTGAAGCTTTCTTT.